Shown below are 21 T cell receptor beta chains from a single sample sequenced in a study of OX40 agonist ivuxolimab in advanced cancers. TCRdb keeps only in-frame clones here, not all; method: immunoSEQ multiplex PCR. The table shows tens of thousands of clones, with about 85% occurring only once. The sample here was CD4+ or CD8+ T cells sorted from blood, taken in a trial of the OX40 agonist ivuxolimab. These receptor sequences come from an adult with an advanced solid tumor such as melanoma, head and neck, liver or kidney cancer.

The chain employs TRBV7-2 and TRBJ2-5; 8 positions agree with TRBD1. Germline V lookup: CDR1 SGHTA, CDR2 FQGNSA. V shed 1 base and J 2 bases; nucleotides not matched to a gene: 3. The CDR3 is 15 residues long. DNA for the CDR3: TGTGCCAGCAGCTTAGTTCGGACAGGGCAAGAGACCCAGTACTTC. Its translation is CASSLVRTGQETQYF.

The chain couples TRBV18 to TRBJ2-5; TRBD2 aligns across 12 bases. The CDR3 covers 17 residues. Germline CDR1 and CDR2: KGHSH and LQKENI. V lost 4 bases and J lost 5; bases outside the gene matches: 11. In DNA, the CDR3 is TGTGCCAGCTCACTGGTCAGACTAGCGGGAGAGGCGGAGACCCAGTACTTC. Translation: CASSLVRLAGEAETQYF.

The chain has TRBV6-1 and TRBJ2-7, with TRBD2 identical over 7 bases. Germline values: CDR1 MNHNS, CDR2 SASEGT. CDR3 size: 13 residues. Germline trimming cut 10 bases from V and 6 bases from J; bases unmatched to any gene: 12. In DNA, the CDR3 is TGTGCCACCCTCCCCCTGCGGGAGCCCGAGCAGTACTTC. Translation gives CATLPLREPEQYF.

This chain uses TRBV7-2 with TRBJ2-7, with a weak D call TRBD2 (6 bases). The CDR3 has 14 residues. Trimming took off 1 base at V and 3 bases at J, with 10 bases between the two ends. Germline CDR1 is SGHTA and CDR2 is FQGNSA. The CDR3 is CASSLVTSSYEQYF. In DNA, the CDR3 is TGTGCCAGCAGCTTAGTGACTAGTAGCTACGAGCAGTACTTC. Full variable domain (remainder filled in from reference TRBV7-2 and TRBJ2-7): GAGVSQSPSNKVTEKGKDVELRCDPISGHTALYWYRQSLGQGLEFLIYFQGNSAPDKSGLPSDRFSAERTGGSVSTLTIQRTQQEDSAVYLCASSLVTSSYEQYFGPGTRLTVT.

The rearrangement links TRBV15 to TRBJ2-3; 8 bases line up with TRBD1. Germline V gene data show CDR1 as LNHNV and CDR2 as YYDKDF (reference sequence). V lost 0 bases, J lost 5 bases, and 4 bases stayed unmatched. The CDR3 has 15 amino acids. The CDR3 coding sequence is TGTGCCACCAGCAGAGATCACAGGGGGTTAGATACGCAGTATTTT. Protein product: CATSRDHRGLDTQYF.

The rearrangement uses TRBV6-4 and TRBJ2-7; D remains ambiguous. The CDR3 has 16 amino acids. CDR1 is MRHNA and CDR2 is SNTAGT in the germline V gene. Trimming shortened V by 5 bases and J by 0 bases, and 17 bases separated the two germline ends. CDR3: CASSLIDTFTSYEQYF. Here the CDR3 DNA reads TGTGCCAGCAGTCTAATCGATACCTTTACCTCCTACGAGCAGTACTTC.

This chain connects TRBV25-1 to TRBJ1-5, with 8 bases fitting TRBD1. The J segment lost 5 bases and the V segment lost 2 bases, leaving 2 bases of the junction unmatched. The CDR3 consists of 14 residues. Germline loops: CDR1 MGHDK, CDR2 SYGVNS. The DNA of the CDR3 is TGTGCCAGCAGTGAACAGGGGGCCCATCAGCCCCAGCATTTT. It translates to CASSEQGAHQPQHF.

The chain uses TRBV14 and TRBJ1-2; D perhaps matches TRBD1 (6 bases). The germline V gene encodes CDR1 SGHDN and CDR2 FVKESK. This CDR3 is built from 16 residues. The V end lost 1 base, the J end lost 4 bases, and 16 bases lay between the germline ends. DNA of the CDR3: TGTGCCAGCAGCCAAGGGGCTAGGGGGATCGGCTATGGCTACACCTTC. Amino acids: CASSQGARGIGYGYTF.

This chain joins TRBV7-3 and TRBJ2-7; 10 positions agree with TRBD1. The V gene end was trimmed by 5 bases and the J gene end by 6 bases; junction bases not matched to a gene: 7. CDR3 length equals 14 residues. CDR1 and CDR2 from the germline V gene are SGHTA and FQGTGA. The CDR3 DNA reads TGTGCCAGCAGCCCGGGACAGGGGACGAGCGAGCAGTACTTC. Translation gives CASSPGQGTSEQYF.

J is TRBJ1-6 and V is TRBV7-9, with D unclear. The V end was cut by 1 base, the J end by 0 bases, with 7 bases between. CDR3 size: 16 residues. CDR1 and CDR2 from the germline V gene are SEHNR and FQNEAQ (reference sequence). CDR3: CASSLEGVSYNSPLHF. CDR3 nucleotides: TGTGCCAGCAGCTTAGAAGGTGTCTCCTATAATTCACCCCTCCACTTT.

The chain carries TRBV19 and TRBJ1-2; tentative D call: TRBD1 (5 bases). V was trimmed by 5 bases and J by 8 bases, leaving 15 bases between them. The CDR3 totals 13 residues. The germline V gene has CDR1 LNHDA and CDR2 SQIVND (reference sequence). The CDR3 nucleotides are TGTGCCAGTAGTGATTGGGGCAGCGGGGGCTACACCTTC. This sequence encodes CASSDWGSGGYTF.

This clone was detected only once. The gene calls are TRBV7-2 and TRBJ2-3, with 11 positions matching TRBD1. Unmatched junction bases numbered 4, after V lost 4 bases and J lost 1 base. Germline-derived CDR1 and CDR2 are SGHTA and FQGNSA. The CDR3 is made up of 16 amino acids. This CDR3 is CASSSRTGGGTDTQYF. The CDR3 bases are TGTGCCAGCAGCTCCAGGACAGGGGGCGGCACAGATACGCAGTATTTT.

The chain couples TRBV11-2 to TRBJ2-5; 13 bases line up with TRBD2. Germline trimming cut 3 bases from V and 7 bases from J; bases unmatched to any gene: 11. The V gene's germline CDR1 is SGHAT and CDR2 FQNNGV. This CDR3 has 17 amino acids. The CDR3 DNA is TGTGCCAGCAGCTTTACCACGGGACTAGCGGGATCGGTGACCCAGTACTTC. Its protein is CASSFTTGLAGSVTQYF. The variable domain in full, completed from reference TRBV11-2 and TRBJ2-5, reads EAGVAQSPRYKIIEKRQSVAFWCNPISGHATLYWYQQILGQGPKLLIQFQNNGVVDDSQLPKDRFSAERLKGVDSTLKIQPAKLEDSAVYLCASSFTTGLAGSVTQYFGPGTRLLVL.

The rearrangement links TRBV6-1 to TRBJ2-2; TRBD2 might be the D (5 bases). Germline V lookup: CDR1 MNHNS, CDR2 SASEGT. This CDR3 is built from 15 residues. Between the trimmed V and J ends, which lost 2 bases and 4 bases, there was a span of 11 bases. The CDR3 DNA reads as TGTGCCAGCAGTGAAATTGCCCGGGGCACCGGGGAGCTGTTTTTT. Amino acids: CASSEIARGTGELFF.

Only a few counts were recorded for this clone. The CDR3 DNA is TGTGCCTGGAGTGATGGGACAGGAATCTCCTACGAGCAGTACTTC. This codes for CAWSDGTGISYEQYF. The chain carries TRBV30 and TRBJ2-7, with TRBD1 matching over 8 bases. Germline V gene sequence: CDR1 GTSNPN, CDR2 SVGIG (reference sequence). The junction had 5 bases not matched to a gene; V was cut back by 1 base and J by 0 bases. This CDR3 comprises 15 residues.

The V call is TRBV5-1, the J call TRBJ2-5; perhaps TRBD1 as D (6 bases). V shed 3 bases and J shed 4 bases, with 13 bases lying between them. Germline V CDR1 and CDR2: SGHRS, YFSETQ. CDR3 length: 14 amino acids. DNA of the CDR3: TGCGCCAGCAGCTCCAGGACAGAGGGAGAGACCCAGTACTTC. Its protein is CASSSRTEGETQYF. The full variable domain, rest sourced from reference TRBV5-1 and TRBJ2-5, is KAGVTQTPRYLIKTRGQQVTLSCSPISGHRSVSWYQQTPGQGLQFLFEYFSETQRNKGNFPGRFSGRQFSNSRSEMNVSTLELGDSALYLCASSSRTEGETQYFGPGTRLLVL.

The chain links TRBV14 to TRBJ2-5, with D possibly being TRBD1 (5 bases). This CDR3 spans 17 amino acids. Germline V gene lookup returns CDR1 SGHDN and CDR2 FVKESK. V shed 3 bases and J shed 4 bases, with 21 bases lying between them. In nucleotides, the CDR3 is TGTGCCAGCAGCCAGACCCTGGATGGGGCGCAGATAGAGACCCAGTACTTC. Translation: CASSQTLDGAQIETQYF. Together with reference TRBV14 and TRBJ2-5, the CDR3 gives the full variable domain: EAGVTQFPSHSVIEKGQTVTLRCDPISGHDNLYWYRRVMGKEIKFLLHFVKESKQDESGMPNNRFLAERTGGTYSTLKVQPAELEDSGVYFCASSQTLDGAQIETQYFGPGTRLLVL.

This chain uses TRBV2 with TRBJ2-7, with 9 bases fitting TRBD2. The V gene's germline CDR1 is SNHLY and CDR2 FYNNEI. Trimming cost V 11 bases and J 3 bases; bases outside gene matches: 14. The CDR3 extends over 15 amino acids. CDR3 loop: CAGRSMQLAGYEQYF. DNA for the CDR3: TGTGCCGGGAGGAGTATGCAACTAGCGGGCTACGAGCAGTACTTC.

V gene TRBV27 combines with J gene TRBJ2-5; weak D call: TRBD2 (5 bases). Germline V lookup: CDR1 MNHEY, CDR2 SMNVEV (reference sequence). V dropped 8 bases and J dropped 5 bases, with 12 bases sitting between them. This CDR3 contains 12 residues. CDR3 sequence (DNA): TGTGCCAGCGGGCGGGCTCGGGAGACCCAGTACTTC. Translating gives CASGRARETQYF.

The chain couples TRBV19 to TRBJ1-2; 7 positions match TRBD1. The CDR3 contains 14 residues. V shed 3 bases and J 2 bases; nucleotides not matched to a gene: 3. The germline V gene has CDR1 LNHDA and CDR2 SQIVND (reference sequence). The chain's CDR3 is CASSMDRSNYGYTF. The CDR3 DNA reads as TGTGCCAGTAGTATGGACAGGTCAAACTATGGCTACACCTTC.

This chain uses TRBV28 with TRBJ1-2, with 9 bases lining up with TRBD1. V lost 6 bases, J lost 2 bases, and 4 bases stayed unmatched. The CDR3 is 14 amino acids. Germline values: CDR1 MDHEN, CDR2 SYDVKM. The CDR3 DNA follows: TGTGCCAGCAGCCCAGGACAGGGGAACTATGGCTACACCTTC. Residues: CASSPGQGNYGYTF.